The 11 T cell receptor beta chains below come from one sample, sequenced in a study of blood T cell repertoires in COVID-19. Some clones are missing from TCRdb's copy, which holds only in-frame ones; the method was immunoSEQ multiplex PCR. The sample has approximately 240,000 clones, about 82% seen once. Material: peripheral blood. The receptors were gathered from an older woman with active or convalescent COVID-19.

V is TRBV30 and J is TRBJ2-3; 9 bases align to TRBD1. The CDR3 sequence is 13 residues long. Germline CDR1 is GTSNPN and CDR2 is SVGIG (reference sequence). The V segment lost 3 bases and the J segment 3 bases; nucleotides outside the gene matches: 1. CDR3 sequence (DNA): TGTGCCTGGAGGGGACAGGGAACAGATACGCAGTATTTT. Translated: CAWRGQGTDTQYF. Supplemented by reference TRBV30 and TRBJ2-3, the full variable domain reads SQTIHQWPATLVQPVGSPLSLECTVEGTSNPNLYWYRQAAGRGLQLLFYSVGIGQISSEVPQNLSASRPQDRQFILSSKKLLLSDSGFYLCAWRGQGTDTQYFGPGTRLTVL.

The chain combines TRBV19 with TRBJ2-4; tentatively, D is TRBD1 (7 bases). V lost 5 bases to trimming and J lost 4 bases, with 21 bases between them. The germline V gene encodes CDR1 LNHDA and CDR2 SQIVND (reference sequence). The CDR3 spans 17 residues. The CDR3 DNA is TGTGCCAGTAGTCTAAGAGGCCAGGGGGGATTGAAAAACATTCAGTACTTC. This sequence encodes CASSLRGQGGLKNIQYF.

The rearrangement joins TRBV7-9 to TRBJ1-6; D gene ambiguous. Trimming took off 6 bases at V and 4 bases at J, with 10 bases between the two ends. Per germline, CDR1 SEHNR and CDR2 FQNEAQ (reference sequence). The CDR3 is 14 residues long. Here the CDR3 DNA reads TGTGCCAGCAGTCCCCAGAGGTATAATTCACCCCTCCACTTT. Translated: CASSPQRYNSPLHF.

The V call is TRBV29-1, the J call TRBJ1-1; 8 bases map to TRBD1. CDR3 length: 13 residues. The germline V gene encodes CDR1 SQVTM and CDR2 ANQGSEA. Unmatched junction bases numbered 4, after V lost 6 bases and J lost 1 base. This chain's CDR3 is CSVEGQENTEAFF. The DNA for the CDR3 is TGCAGCGTAGAGGGACAGGAGAACACTGAAGCTTTCTTT.

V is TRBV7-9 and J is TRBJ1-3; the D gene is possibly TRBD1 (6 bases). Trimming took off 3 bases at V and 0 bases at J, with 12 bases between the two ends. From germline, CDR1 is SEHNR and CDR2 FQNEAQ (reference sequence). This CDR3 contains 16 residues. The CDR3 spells CASSLAQGRSGNTIYF. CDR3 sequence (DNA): TGTGCCAGCAGCTTGGCACAGGGACGCTCTGGAAACACCATATATTTT. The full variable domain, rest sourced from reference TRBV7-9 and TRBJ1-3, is DTGVSQNPRHKITKRGQNVTFRCDPISEHNRLYWYRQTLGQGPEFLTYFQNEAQLEKSRLLSDRFSAERPKGSFSTLEIQRTEQGDSAMYLCASSLAQGRSGNTIYFGEGSWLTVV.

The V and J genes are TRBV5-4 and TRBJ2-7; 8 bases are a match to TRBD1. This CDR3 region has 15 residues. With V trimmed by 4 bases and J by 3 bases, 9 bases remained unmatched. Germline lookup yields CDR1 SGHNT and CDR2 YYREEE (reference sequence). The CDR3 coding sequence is TGTGCCAGCAGCCCCAGGGGGCGTGGGGGCTACGAGCAGTACTTC. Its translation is CASSPRGRGGYEQYF. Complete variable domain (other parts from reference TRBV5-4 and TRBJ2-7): ETGVTQSPTHLIKTRGQQVTLRCSSQSGHNTVSWYQQALGQGPQFIFQYYREEENGRGNFPPRFSGLQFPNYSSELNVNALELDDSALYLCASSPRGRGGYEQYFGPGTRLTVT.

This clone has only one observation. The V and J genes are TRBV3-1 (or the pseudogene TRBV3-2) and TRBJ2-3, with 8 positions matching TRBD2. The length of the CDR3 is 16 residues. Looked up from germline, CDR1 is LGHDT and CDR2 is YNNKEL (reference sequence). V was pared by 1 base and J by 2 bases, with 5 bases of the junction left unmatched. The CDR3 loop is CASSQGSGGSTDTQYF. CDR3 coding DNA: TGTGCCAGCAGCCAAGGTTCGGGGGGGTCCACAGATACGCAGTATTTT.

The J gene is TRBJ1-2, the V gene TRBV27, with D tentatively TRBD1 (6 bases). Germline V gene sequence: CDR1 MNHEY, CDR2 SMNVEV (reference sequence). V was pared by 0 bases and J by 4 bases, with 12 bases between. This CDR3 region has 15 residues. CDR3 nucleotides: TGTGCCAGCAGTTTATCAGCAGGGGTGGGCTATGGCTACACCTTC. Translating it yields CASSLSAGVGYGYTF.

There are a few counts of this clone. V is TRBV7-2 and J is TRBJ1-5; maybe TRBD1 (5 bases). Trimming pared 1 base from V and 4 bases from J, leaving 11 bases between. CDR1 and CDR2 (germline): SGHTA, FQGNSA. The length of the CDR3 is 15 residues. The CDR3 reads CASSLVAGPNQPQHF. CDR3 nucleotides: TGTGCCAGCAGCTTAGTGGCAGGGCCGAATCAGCCCCAGCATTTT.

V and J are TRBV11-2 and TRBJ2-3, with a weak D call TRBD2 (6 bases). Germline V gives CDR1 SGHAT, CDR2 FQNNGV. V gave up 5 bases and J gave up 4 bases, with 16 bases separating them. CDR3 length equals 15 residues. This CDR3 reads CASSRNPTSSDTQYF. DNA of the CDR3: TGTGCCAGCAGCCGCAACCCGACTAGTTCAGATACGCAGTATTTT.

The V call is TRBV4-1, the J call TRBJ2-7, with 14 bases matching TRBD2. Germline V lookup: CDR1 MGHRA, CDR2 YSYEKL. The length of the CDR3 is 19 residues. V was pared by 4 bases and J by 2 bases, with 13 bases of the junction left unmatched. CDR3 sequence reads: CASSRGTSGRAQIPYEQYF. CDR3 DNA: TGCGCCAGCAGCCGCGGGACTAGCGGGAGAGCCCAAATCCCCTACGAGCAGTACTTC.